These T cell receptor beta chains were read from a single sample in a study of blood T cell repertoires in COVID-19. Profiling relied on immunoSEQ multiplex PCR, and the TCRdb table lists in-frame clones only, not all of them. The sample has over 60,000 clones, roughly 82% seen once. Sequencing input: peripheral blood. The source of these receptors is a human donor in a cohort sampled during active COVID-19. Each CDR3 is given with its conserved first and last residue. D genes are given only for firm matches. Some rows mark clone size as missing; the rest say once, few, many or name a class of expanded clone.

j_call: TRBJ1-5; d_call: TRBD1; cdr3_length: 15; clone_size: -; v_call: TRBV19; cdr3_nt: TGTGCCAGTAGCCCCGGACAGGGAAGGAGTCAGCCCCAGCATTTT; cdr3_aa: CASSPGQGRSQPQHF
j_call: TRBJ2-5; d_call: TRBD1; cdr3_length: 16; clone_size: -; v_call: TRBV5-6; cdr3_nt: TGTGCCAGCAGCTTGGGACAGGGGATATTCCAAGAGACCCAGTACTTC; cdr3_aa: CASSLGQGIFQETQYF
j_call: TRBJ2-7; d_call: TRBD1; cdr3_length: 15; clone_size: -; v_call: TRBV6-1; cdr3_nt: TGTGCCAGCAGTGAATTTTACAGGGGGGACTACGAGCAGTACTTC; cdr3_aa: CASSEFYRGDYEQYF
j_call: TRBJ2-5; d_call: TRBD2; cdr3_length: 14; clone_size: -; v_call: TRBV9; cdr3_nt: TGTGCCAGCAGCGTAGCTAGCGGGGACGAGACCCAGTACTTC; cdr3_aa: CASSVASGDETQYF
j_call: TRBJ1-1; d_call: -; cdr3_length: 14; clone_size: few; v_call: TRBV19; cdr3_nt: TGTGCCAGTAGTATCGGCAGGGCTGCGTCTGAAGCTTTCTTT; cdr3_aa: CASSIGRAASEAFF
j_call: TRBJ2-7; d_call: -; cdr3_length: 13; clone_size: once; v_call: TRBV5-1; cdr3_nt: TGCGCCAGCAGCCCGGCCAATGGGCTCGAGCAGTACTTC; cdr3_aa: CASSPANGLEQYF
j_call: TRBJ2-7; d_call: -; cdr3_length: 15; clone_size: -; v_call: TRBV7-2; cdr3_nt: TGTGCCAGCAGCCTCGTAGGGGGTCTCTCCTACGAGCAGTACTTC; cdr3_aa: CASSLVGGLSYEQYF
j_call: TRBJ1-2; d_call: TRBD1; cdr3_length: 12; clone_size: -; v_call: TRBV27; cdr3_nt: TGTGCCACCTCCGACAGGGAAACCGGCTACACCTTC; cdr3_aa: CATSDRETGYTF
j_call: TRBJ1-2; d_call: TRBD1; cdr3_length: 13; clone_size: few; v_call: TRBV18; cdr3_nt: TGTGCCAGCTCAACGACAGGGGGCGATGGCTACACCTTC; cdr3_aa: CASSTTGGDGYTF
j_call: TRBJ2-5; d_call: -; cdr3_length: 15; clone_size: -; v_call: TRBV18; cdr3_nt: TGTGCCAGCTCGCCGCGGGAAGGGAACCAAGAGACCCAGTACTTC; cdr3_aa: CASSPREGNQETQYF
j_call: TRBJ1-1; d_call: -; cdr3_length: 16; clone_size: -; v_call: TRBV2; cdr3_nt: TGTGCCAGCAAGCAACAGGTTATTATAAGGGACACTGAAGCTTTCTTT; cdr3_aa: CASKQQVIIRDTEAFF
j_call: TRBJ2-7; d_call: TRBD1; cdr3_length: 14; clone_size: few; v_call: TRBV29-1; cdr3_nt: TGCAGCGTTGGCAGAGCCGGGACAGGGGATAAGCAGTACTTC; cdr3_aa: CSVGRAGTGDKQYF
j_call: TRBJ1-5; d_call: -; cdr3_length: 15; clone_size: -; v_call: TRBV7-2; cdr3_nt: TGTGCCAGCAGCCAATATGGGGCCAGCAATCAGCCCCAGCATTTT; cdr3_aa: CASSQYGASNQPQHF
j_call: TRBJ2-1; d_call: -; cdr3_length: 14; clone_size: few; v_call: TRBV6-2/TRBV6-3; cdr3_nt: TGTGCCAGCAGTGACTCGTCCGTATACAATGAGCAGTTCTTC; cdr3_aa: CASSDSSVYNEQFF
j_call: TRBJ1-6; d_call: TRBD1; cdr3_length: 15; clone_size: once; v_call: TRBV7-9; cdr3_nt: TGTGCCAGCAGCGAAAACCGGGACAGGGGTTCACCCCTCCACTTT; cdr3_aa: CASSENRDRGSPLHF
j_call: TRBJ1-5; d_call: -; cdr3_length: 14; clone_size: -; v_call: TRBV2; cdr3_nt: TGTGCCAGCAGACGAGACGGAGACAATCAGCCCCAGCATTTT; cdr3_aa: CASRRDGDNQPQHF
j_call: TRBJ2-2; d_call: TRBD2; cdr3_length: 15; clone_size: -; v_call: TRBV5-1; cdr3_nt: TGCGCCAGCAGCGTGGGACTAGCGGACACCGGGGAGCTGTTTTTT; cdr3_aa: CASSVGLADTGELFF
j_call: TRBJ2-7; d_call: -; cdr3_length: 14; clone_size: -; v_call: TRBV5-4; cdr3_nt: TGTGCCAGCAGCCCGAGGCCAGGGACCTACGAGCAGTACTTC; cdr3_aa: CASSPRPGTYEQYF
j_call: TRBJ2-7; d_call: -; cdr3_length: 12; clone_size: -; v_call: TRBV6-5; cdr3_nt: TGTGCCAGCGGAGGGACAGTCTACGAGCAGTACTTC; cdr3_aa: CASGGTVYEQYF
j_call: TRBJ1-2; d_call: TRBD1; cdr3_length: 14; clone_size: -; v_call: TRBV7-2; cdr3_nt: TGTGCCAGCAGCTCCGGGACAGATTACTATGGCTACACCTTC; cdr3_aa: CASSSGTDYYGYTF